This TCR beta chain appears in the sequencing data of a study of cytomegalovirus exposure and HLA in healthy donors. Trimming left V 2 bases short and J 5 bases short, with 12 bases between. Germline CDR1 is MNHNS and CDR2 is SASEGT. The CDR3 spans 14 residues. PCR amplification relied on 60 Vbeta primers (plus 13 Jbeta primers). Assay used: immunoSEQ multiplex PCR; TCRdb lists only in-frame clones, some missing. The table lists 200,000 to 250,000 clones. This chain connects TRBV6-1 to TRBJ2-5, with D hard to call. Specimen: PBMCs. The clonotype comes from a woman aged 25 to 39 in good health and CMV-seropositive. The CDR3 sequence: CASSEQTMAETQYF. The CDR3 DNA follows: TGTGCCAGCAGTGAACAAACTATGGCGGAGACCCAGTACTTC.